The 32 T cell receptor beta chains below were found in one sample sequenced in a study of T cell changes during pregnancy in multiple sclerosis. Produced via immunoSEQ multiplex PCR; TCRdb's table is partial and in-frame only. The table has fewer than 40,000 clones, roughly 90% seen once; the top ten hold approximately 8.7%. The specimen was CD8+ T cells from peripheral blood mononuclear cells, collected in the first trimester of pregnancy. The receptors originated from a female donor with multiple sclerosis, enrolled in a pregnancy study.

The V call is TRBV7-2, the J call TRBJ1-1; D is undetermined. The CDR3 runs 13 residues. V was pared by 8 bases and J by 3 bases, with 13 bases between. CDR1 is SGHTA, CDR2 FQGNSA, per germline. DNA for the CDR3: TGTGCCAGCGGACTAGACCCTGACACTGAAGCTTTCTTT. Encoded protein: CASGLDPDTEAFF.

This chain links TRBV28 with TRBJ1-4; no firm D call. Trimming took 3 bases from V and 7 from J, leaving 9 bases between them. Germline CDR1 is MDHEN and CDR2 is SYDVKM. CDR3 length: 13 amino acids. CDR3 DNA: TGTGCCAGCAGTTTTTATCCGAGTGAAAAACTGTTTTTT. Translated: CASSFYPSEKLFF.

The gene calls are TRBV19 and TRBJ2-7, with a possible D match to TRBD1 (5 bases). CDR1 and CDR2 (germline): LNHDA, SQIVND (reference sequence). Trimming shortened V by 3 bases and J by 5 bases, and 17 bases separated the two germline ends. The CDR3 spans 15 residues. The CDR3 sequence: CASSIRAGKSDEQYF. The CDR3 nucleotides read TGTGCCAGTAGTATCCGAGCAGGGAAGAGTGACGAGCAGTACTTC. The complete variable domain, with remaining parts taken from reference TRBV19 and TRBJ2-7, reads DGGITQSPKYLFRKEGQNVTLSCEQNLNHDAMYWYRQDPGQGLRLIYYSQIVNDFQKGDIAEGYSVSREKKESFPLTVTSAQKNPTAFYLCASSIRAGKSDEQYFGPGTRLTVT.

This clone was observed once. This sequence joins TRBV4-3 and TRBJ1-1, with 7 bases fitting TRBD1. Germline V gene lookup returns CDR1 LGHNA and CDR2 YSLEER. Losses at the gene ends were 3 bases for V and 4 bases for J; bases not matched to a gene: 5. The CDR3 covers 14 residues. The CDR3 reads CASSQGAGGTEAFF. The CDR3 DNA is TGCGCCAGCAGCCAGGGTGCAGGGGGCACTGAAGCTTTCTTT.

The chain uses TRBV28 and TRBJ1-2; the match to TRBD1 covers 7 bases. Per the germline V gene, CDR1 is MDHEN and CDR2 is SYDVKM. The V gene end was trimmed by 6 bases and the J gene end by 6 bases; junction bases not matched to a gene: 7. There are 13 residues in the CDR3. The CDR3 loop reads CASSLDRDDGYTF. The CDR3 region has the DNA TGTGCCAGCAGCCTCGACAGGGACGATGGCTACACCTTC.

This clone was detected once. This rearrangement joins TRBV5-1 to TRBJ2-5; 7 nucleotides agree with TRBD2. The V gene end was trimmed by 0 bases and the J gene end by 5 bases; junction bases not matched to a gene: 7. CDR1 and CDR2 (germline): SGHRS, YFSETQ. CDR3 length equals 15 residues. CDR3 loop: CASSLEGGMLETQYF. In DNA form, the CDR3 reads TGCGCCAGCAGCTTGGAGGGAGGGATGTTGGAGACCCAGTACTTC. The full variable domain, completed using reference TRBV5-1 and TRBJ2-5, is KAGVTQTPRYLIKTRGQQVTLSCSPISGHRSVSWYQQTPGQGLQFLFEYFSETQRNKGNFPGRFSGRQFSNSRSEMNVSTLELGDSALYLCASSLEGGMLETQYFGPGTRLLVL.

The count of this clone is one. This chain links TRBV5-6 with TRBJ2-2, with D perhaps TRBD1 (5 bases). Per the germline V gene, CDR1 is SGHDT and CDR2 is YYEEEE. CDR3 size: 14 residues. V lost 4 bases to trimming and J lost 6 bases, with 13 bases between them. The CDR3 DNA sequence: TGTGCCAGCAGCCCAGGTTTAGGGGCCGGGGAGCTGTTTTTT. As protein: CASSPGLGAGELFF.

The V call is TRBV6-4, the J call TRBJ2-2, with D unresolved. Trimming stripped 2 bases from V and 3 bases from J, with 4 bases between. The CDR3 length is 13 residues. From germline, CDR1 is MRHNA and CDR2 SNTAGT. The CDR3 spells CASSDGDTGELFF. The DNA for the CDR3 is TGTGCCAGCAGTGACGGAGACACCGGGGAGCTGTTTTTT.

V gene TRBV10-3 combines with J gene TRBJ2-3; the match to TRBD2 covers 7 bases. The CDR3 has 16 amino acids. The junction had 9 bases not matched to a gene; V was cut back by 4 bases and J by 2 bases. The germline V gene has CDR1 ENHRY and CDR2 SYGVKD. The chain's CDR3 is CAISGGAGDPTDTQYF. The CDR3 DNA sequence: TGTGCCATCAGTGGCGGCGCGGGAGACCCCACAGATACGCAGTATTTT.

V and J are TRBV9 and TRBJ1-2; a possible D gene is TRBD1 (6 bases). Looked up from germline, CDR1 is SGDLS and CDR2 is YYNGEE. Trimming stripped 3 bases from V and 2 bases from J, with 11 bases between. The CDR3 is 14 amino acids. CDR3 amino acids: CASSAGTLNYGYTF. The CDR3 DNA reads TGTGCCAGCAGCGCCGGGACACTCAACTATGGCTACACCTTC.

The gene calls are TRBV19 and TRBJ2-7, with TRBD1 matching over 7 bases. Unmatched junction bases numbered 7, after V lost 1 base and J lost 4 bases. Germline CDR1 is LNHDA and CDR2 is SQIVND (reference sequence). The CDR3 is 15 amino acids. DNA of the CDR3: TGTGCCAGTAGTATAGGAGGGGGCGCGTTTTACGAGCAGTACTTC. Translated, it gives CASSIGGGAFYEQYF.

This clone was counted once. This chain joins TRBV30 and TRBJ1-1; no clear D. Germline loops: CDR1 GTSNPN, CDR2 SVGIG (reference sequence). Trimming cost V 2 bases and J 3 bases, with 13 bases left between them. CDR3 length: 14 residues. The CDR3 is CAWSPAGSYTEAFF. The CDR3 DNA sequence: TGTGCCTGGAGTCCCGCTGGGAGTTACACTGAAGCTTTCTTT.

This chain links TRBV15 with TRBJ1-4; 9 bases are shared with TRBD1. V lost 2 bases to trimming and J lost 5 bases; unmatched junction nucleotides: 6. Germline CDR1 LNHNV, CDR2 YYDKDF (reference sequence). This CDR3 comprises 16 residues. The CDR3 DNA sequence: TGTGCCACCAGCAGAAACCACAGGGGGCCGAATGAAAAACTGTTTTTT. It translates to CATSRNHRGPNEKLFF.

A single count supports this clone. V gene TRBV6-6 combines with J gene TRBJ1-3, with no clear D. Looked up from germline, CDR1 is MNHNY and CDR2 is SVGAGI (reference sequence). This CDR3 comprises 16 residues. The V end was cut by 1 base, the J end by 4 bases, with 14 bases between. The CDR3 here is CASSYLTWEAGNTIYF. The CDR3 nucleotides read TGTGCCAGCAGTTACTTAACGTGGGAGGCAGGAAACACCATATATTTT.

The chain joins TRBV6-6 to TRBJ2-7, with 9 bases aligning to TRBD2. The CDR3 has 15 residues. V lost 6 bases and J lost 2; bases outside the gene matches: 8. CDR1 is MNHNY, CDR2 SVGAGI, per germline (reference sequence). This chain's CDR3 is CASRPSGRSPYEQYF. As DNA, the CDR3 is TGTGCCAGCAGACCAAGCGGGAGGAGTCCCTACGAGCAGTACTTC.

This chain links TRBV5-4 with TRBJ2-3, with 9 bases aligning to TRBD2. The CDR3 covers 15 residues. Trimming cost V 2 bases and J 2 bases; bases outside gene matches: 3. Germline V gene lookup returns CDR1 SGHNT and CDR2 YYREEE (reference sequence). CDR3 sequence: CASSFAGGITDTQYF. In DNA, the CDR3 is TGTGCCAGCAGCTTCGCGGGAGGGATCACAGATACGCAGTATTTT.

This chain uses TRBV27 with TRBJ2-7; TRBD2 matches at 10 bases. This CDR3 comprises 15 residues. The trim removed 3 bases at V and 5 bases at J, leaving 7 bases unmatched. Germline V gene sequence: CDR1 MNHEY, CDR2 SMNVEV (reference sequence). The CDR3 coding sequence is TGTGCCAGCAGTTTTCAGCGGGAGGGAGGAGACGAGCAGTACTTC. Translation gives CASSFQREGGDEQYF.

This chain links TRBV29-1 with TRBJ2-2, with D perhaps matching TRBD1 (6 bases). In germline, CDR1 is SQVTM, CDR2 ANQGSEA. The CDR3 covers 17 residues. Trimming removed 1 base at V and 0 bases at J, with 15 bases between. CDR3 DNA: TGCAGCGTTGAAGCACCGTTTGACAGGTCGAACACCGGGGAGCTGTTTTTT. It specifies CSVEAPFDRSNTGELFF.

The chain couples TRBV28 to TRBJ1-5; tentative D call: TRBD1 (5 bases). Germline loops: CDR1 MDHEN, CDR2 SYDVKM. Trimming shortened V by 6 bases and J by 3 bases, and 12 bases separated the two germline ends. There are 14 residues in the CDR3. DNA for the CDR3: TGTGCCAGCAGCCTCGGGGGGAACAATCAGCCCCAGCATTTT. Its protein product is CASSLGGNNQPQHF.

CDR3 sequence (DNA): TGCGCCAGCAGTCACCCGGGACTAGCGGATTACTCAGATACGCAGTATTTT. Translation gives CASSHPGLADYSDTQYF. The chain carries TRBV23-1 and TRBJ2-3; 11 nucleotides line up with TRBD2. TRBV23-1 is assigned to the ORF class and has an uncertain function. This CDR3 contains 17 residues. V lost 3 bases to trimming and J lost 4 bases; unmatched junction nucleotides: 9.

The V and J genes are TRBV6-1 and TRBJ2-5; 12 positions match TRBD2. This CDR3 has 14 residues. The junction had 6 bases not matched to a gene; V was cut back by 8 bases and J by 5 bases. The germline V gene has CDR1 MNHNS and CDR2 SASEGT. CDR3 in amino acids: CASARLAGAETQYF. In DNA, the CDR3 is TGTGCCAGCGCCCGACTAGCGGGAGCTGAGACCCAGTACTTC.

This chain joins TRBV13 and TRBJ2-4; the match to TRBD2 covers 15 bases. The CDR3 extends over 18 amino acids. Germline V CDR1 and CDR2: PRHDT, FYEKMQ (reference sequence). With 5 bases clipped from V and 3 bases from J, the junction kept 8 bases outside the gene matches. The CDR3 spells CASSPGLAGGPDKNIQYF. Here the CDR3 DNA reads TGTGCCAGCAGCCCCGGACTAGCGGGAGGGCCCGACAAAAACATTCAGTACTTC.

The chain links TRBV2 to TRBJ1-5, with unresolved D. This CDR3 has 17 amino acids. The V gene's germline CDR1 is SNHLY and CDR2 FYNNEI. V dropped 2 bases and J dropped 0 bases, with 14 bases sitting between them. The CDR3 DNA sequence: TGTGCCAGCAGTGAATATGGTTCCTCGGGTAGCAATCAGCCCCAGCATTTT. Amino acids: CASSEYGSSGSNQPQHF. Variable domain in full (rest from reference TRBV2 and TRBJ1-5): EPEVTQTPSHQVTQMGQEVILRCVPISNHLYFYWYRQILGQKVEFLVSFYNNEISEKSEIFDDQFSVERPDGSNFTLKIRSTKLEDSAMYFCASSEYGSSGSNQPQHFGDGTRLSIL.

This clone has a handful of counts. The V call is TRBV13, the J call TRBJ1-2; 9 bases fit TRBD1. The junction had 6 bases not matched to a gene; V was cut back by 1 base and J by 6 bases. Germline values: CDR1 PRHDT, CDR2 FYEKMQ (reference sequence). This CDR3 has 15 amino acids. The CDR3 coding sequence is TGTGCCAGCAGCTTAGAGGGACAGGGTCTACATGGCTACACCTTC. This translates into CASSLEGQGLHGYTF.

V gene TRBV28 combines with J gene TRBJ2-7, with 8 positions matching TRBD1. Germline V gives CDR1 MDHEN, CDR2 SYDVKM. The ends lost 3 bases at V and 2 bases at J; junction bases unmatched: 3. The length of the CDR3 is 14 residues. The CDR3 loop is CASSFTGGPYEQYF. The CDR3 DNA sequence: TGTGCCAGCAGTTTTACAGGGGGTCCCTACGAGCAGTACTTC. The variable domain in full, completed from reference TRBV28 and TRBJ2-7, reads DVKVTQSSRYLVKRTGEKVFLECVQDMDHENMFWYRQDPGLGLRLIYFSYDVKMKEKGDIPEGYSVSREKKERFSLILESASTNQTSMYLCASSFTGGPYEQYFGPGTRLTVT.

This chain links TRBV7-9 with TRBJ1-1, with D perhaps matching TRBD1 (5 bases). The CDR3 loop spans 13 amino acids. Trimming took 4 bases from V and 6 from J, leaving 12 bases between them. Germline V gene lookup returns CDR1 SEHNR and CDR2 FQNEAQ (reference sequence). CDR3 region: CASSSPGGPEAFF. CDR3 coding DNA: TGTGCCAGCAGCTCGCCGGGGGGTCCTGAAGCTTTCTTT.

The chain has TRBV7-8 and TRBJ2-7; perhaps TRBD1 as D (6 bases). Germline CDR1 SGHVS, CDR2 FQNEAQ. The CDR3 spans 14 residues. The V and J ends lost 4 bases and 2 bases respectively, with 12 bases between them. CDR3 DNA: TGTGCCAGCAGCTCAGGGGTTTCTGCCTACGAGCAGTACTTC. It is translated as CASSSGVSAYEQYF.

In nucleotides, the CDR3 is TGCGCCAGCAGCCAAGAGCCTAGCGGGGGAGCCGGGGAGCTGTTTTTT. It is translated as CASSQEPSGGAGELFF. The chain uses TRBV4-3 and TRBJ2-2; 10 positions agree with TRBD2. CDR1 is LGHNA and CDR2 is YSLEER in the germline V gene. The CDR3 has 16 amino acids. The trim removed 0 bases at V and 6 bases at J, leaving 4 bases unmatched.

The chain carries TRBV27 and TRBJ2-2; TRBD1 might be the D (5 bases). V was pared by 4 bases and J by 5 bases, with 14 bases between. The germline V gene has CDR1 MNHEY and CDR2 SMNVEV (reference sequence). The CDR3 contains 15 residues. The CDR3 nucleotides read TGTGCCAGCAGTTCTCGGACAAGTCGGACCGGGGAGCTGTTTTTT. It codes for CASSSRTSRTGELFF.

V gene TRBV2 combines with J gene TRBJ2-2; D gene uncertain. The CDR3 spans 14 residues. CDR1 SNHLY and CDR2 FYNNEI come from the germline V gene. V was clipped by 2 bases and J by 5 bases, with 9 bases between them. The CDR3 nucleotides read TGTGCCAGCAGTGAAACTGTAGAGACCGGGGAGCTGTTTTTT. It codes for CASSETVETGELFF.

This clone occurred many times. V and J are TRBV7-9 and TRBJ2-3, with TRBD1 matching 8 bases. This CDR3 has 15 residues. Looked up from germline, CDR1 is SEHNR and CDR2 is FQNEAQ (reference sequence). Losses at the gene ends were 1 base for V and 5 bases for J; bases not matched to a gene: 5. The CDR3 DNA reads TGTGCCAGCAGCTTAGGCACGGACAGGGAAGATACGCAGTATTTT. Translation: CASSLGTDREDTQYF. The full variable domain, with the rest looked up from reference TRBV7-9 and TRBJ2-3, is DTGVSQNPRHKITKRGQNVTFRCDPISEHNRLYWYRQTLGQGPEFLTYFQNEAQLEKSRLLSDRFSAERPKGSFSTLEIQRTEQGDSAMYLCASSLGTDREDTQYFGPGTRLTVL.

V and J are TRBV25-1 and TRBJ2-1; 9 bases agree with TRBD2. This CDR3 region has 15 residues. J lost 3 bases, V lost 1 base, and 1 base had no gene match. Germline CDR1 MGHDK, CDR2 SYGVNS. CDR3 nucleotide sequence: TGTGCCAGCAGTGAATCTAGCGGGAACTACAATGAGCAGTTCTTC. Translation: CASSESSGNYNEQFF.